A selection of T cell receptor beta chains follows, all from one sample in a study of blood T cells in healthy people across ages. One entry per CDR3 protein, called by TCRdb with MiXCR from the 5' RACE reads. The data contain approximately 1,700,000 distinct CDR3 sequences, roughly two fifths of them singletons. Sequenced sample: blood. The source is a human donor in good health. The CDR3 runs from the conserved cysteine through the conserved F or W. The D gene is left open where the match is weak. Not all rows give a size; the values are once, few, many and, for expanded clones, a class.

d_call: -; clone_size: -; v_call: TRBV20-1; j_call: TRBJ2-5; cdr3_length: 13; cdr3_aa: CSARAPDRETQYF; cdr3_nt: TGCAGTGCTAGAGCCCCCGATCGGGAGACCCAGTACTTC
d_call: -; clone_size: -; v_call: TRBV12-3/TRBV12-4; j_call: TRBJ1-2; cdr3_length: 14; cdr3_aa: CASKMGQATYGYTF; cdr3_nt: TGTGCCAGCAAGATGGGGCAGGCTACCTATGGCTACACCTTC
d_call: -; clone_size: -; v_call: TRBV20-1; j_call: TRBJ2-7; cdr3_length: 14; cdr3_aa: CSARDGGSFYEQYF; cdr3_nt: TGCAGTGCTAGAGATGGTGGCAGCTTTTACGAGCAGTACTTC
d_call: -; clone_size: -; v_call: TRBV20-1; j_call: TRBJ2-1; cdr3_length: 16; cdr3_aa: CSARGRRIENSDEQFF; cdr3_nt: TGCAGTGCTAGGGGTCGTCGGATCGAGAATTCTGATGAGCAGTTCTTC
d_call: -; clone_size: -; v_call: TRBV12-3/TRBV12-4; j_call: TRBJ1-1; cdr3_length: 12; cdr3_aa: CASSLARWEAFF; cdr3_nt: TGTGCCAGCAGTTTAGCGCGTTGGGAAGCTTTCTTT
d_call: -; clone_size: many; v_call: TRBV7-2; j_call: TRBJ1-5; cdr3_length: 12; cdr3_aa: CASSSFNQPQHF; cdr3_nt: TGTGCCAGCAGCTCTTTCAATCAGCCCCAGCATTTT
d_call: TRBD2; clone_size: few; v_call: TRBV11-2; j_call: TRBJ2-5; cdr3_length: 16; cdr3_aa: CASSLGRAGNQETQYF; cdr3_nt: TGTGCCAGCAGCTTAGGGAGAGCGGGGAACCAAGAGACCCAGTACTTC
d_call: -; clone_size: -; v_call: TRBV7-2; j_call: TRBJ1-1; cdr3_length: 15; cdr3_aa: CASSLKLTGLTEAFF; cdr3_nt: TGTGCCAGCAGCTTAAAGCTTACAGGACTCACTGAAGCTTTCTTT
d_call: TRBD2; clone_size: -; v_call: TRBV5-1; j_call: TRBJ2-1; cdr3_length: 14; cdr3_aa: CASARGDSYNEQFF; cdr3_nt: TGCGCCAGCGCCCGGGGGGATTCCTACAATGAGCAGTTCTTC
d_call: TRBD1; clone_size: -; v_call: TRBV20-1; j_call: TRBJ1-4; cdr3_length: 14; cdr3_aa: CSARGDRDDEKLFF; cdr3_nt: TGCAGTGCTAGGGGAGACAGGGATGATGAAAAACTGTTTTTT
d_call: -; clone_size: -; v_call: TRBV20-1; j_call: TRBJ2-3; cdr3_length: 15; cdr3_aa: CSARDSREGADTQYF; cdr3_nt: TGCAGTGCTAGAGATTCCAGGGAAGGGGCAGATACGCAGTATTTT
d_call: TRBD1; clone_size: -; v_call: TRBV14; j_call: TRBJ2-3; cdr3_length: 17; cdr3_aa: CASSQHRGQGFGDTQYF; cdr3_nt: TGTGCCAGCAGCCAACACCGGGGACAGGGGTTTGGAGATACGCAGTATTTT
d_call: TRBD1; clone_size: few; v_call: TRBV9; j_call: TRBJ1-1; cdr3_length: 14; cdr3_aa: CASSRGRWATEAFF; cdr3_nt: TGTGCCAGCAGCAGGGGGCGTTGGGCCACTGAAGCTTTCTTT
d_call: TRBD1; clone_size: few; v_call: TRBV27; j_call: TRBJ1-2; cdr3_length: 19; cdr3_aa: CASSSQSPGQGVRGGGYTF; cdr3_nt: TGTGCCAGCAGTTCCCAAAGCCCCGGACAGGGAGTGAGAGGTGGTGGCTACACCTTC
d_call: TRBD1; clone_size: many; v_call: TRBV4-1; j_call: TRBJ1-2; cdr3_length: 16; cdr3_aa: CASSQEVRDRADGYTF; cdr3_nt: TGCGCCAGCAGCCAAGAGGTGAGGGACAGGGCGGATGGCTACACCTTC
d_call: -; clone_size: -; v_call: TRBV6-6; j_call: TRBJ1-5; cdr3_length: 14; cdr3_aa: CASSYVRSNQPQHF; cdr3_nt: TGTGCCAGCAGTTATGTGCGGAGCAATCAGCCCCAGCATTTT
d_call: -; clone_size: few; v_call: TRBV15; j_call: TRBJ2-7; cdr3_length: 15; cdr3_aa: CATSREYGDSYEQYF; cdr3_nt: TGTGCCACCAGCAGGGAATACGGGGATTCCTACGAGCAGTACTTC
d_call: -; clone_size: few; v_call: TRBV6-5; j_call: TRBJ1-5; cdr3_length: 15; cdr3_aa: CASTPDGYSNQPQHF; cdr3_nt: TGTGCCAGCACCCCCGACGGATATAGCAATCAGCCCCAGCATTTT
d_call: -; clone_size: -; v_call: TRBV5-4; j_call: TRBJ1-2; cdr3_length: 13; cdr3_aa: CASSLDRDAGYTF; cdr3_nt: TGTGCCAGCAGCTTGGACAGGGACGCGGGCTACACCTTC
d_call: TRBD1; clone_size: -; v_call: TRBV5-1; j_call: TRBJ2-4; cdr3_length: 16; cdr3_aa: CASSLGQGSTKNIQYF; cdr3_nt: TGCGCCAGCAGCCTCGGACAGGGGTCGACCAAAAACATTCAGTACTTC
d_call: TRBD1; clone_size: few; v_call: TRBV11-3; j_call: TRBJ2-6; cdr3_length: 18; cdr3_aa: CASRYRGISSSGANVLTF; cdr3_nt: TGTGCCAGCCGTTACAGGGGGATTTCTAGCTCTGGGGCCAACGTCCTGACTTTC
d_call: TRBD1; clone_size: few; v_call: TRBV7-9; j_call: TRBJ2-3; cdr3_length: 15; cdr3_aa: CASSANRGRPDTQYF; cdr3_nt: TGTGCCAGCAGCGCCAACAGGGGGCGTCCGGATACGCAGTATTTT
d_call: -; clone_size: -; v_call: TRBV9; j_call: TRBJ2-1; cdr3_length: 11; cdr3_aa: CASSVDSGQFF; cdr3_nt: TGTGCCAGCAGCGTAGATTCTGGGCAGTTCTTC
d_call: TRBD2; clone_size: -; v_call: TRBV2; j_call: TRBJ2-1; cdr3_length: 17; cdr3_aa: CAGSEALLAGGGNEQFF; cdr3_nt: TGTGCCGGCAGTGAAGCGCTTCTAGCGGGGGGTGGCAATGAGCAGTTCTTC